The table lists the clone carrying this T cell receptor (beta chain) with a few counts. Its antigen is not known. The junction and the germline gene differ at one end; a read error may be behind it. This specimen comes from a study of identical twins. Findings and caveats of the study: Zero-insertion analyses could be partly confounded by invariant MAIT and iNKT cells. Carriage of fewer insertions was seen in abundant cord blood beta clonotypes, whereas memory repertoires showed none. The study found that models underestimated out-of-frame TCR alpha sharing in monozygotic twins.

The V gene's germline CDR1 is SSHAT and CDR2 FNYEAQ (reference sequence). This CDR3 is 13 amino acids long. One entry per CDR3 protein, called by TCRdb with MiXCR from the 5' RACE reads. Altogether some 660,000 distinct CDR3 sequences are present, 8.6% being singletons, with the ten largest covering 0.75% to 1%. These same data were also listed under a study on yellow fever vaccine responses in identical twins. That source notes: Twins reportedly appeared to share part of their vaccine T cell response while keeping part individual.

The source of this sequence is a woman aged 18-29 years in good health. The V gene is TRBV7-7, the J gene TRBJ1-4, with D uncertain. The sequencing sample was made of PBMCs. CDR3 in amino acids: CASSLSPNEKLFF. CDR3 nucleotides: TGTGCTAGCAGCTTATCCCCTAATGAAAAACTGTTTTTT. Variable domain in full (rest from reference TRBV7-7 and TRBJ1-4): GAGVSQSPRYKVTKRGQDVTLRCDPISSHATLYWYQQALGQGPEFLTYFNYEAQPDKSGLPSDRFSAERPEGSISTLTIQRTEQRDSAMYRCASSLSPNEKLFFGSGTQLSVL.